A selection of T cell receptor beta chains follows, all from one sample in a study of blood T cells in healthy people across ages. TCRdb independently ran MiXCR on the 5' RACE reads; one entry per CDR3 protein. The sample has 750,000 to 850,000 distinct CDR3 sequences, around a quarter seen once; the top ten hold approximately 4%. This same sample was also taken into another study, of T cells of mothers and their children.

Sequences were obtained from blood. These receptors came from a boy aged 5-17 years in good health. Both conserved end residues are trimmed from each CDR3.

ASTGLASTDTQY TRBV12-3/TRBV12-4
ASSPPNTGELF TRBV27
ASSERTGPNTEAF TRBV5-1
ATSDAGQGTSKQY TRBV24-1
ASSSGFGGDTQY TRBV7-9
ASSLEGASGSNSDTQY TRBV7-8
ASSQDLRGGFYEQY TRBV4-3
ASSLGLRSTDTQY TRBV5-1
SAMTSAYNEQF TRBV20-1
ASSVETNFLNTGELF TRBV9
AVSRGGIAKNIQY TRBV3-1
SGSAGDTGELF TRBV29-1
ASSLFRRTNEKLF TRBV12-3/TRBV12-4
ASSEHPQAQETQY TRBV9
ASSLAGLAGDEQY TRBV7-3
ASSFSPSYEQY TRBV28
ASSFYGEGNIQY TRBV12-3/TRBV12-4
ASSPGFPGNYEQY TRBV4-1
ASSERDGTSLTDTQY TRBV25-1
ASRTTPKLAGETQY TRBV21-1
SAIRGGDGELF TRBV20-1
ASGTGLAGSAKVNEQF TRBV6-2/TRBV6-3
ASIHGTLSTDTQY TRBV6-2/TRBV6-3
ASNRPLASRGNEQF TRBV7-2
ASSLPSGDPYNEQF TRBV28
ASSLVSRELF TRBV7-6
ANSRGNEQF TRBV7-9
ASSVVGDNEQF TRBV9
SVEVRQGGPKETQY TRBV29-1
ATSSTGVGYT TRBV24-1
ASSSAGRREAF TRBV6-5
ASSLGAFSKNIQY TRBV5-6
SANPGLAHTPSSYNEQF TRBV20-1
ASTNPWELADTQY TRBV11-2
ASSGVFVESPYEQY TRBV6-2/TRBV6-3
SVEAGTAGANVLT TRBV29-1
SAKGGQGYGYT TRBV20-1
ASSQLQGQGADTQY TRBV4-3
ATNRGGQETQY TRBV5-1
ASSFTLGGETQY TRBV4-3
ASSDSTENIQY TRBV12-3/TRBV12-4